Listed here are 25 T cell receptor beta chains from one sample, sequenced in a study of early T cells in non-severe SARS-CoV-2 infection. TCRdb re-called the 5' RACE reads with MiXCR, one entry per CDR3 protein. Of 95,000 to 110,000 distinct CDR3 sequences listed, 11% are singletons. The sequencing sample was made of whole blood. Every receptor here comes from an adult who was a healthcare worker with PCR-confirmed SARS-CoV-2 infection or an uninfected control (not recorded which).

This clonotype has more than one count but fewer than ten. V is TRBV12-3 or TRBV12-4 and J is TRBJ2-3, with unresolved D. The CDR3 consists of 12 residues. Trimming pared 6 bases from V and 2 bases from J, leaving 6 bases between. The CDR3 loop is CASSLLTDTQYF. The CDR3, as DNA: TGTGCCAGCAGCCTCCTCACAGATACGCAGTATTTT.

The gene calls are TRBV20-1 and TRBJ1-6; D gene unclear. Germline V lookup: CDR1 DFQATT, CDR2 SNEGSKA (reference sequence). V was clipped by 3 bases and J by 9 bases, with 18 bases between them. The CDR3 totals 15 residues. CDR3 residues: CSARAPAGRGSPLHF. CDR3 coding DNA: TGCAGTGCTAGGGCACCGGCAGGACGAGGTTCACCCCTCCACTTT.

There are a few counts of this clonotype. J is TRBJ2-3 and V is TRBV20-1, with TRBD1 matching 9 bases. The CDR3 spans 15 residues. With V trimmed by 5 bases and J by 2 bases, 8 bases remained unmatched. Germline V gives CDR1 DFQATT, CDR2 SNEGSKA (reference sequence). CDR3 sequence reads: CSACPRDRATDTQYF. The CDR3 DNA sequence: TGCAGTGCTTGCCCCCGGGACAGGGCCACAGATACGCAGTATTTT.

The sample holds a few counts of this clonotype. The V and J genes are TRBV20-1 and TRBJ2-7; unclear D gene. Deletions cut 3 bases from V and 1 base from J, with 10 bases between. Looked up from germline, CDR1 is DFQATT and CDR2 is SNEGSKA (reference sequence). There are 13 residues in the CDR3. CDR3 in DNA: TGCAGTGCTAGTCTCGGACGTTCCTACGAGCAGTACTTC. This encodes CSASLGRSYEQYF.

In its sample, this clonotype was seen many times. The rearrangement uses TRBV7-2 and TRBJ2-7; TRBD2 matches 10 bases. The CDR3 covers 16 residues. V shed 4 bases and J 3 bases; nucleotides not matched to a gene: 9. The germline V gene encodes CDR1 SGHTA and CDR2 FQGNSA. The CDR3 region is CASSSSGASGSYEQYF. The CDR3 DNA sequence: TGTGCCAGCAGCTCCTCTGGGGCTAGCGGGAGCTACGAGCAGTACTTC.

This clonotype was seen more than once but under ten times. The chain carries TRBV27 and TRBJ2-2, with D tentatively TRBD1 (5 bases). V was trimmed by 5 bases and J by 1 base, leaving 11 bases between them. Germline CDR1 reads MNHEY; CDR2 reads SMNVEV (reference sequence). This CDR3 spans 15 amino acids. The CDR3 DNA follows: TGTGCCAGCAGTCAAATAACAGGGAACACCGGGGAGCTGTTTTTT. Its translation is CASSQITGNTGELFF.

This CDR3 reads CASSEYQGAYNEQFF. The CDR3 DNA is TGTGCCAGCAGCGAGTATCAGGGGGCCTACAATGAGCAGTTCTTC. The rearrangement links TRBV9 to TRBJ2-1; TRBD1 matches at 7 bases. The CDR3 has 15 amino acids. The trim removed 3 bases at V and 2 bases at J, leaving 5 bases unmatched. CDR1 and CDR2 (germline): SGDLS, YYNGEE.

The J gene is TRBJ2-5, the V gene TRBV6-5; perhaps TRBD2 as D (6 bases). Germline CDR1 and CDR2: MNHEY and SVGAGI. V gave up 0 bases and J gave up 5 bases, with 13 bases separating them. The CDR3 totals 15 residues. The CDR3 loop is CASSYSRLVRETQYF. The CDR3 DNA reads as TGTGCCAGCAGTTACTCGAGACTAGTGCGGGAGACCCAGTACTTC.

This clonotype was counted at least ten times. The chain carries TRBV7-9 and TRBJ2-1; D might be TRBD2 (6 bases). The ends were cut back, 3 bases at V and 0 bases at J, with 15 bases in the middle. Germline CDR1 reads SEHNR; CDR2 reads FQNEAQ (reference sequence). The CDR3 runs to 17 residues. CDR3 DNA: TGTGCCAGCAGCTTGTTCGGGCGGGGCGACTCCTACAATGAGCAGTTCTTC. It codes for CASSLFGRGDSYNEQFF.

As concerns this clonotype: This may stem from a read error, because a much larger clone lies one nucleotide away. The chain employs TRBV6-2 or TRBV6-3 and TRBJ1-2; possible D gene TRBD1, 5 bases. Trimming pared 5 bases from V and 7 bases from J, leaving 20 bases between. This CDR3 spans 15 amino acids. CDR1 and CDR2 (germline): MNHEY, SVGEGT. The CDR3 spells CASSPPWDGVTGYTF. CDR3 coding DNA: TGTGCCAGCAGTCCACCGTGGGACGGGGTAACTGGCTACACCTTC.

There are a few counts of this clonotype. CDR3 loop: CASSKGAKGFYSPLHF. The CDR3 nucleotides are TGTGCCAGCAGCAAAGGGGCCAAGGGTTTTTATTCACCCCTCCACTTT. V usage is TRBV21-1 and J usage is TRBJ1-6. TRBV21-1 is a pseudogene segment. CDR3 length equals 16 residues.

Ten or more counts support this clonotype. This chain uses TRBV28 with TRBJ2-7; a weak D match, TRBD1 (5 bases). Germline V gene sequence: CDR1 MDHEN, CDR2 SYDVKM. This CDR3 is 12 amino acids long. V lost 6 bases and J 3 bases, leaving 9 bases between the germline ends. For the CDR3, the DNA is TGTGCCAGCAGCATAGACAGCTACGAGCAGTACTTC. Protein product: CASSIDSYEQYF.

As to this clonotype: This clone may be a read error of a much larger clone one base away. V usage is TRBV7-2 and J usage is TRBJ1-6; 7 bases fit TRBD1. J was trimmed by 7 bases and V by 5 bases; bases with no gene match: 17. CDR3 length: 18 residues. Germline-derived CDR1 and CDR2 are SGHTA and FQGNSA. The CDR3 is CASSPLPPHTGDNSPLHF. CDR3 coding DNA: TGTGCCAGCAGCCCCCTCCCCCCGCATACAGGGGACAATTCACCCCTCCACTTT. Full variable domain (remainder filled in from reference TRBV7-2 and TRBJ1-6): GAGVSQSPSNKVTEKGKDVELRCDPISGHTALYWYRQSLGQGLEFLIYFQGNSAPDKSGLPSDRFSAERTGGSVSTLTIQRTQQEDSAVYLCASSPLPPHTGDNSPLHFGNGTRLTVT.

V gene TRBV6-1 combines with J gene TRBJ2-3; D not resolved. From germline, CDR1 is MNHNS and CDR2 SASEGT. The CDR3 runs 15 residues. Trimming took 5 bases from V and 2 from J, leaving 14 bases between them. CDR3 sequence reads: CASSQKAVYTDTQYF. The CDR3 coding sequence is TGTGCCAGCAGTCAAAAGGCAGTCTACACAGATACGCAGTATTTT.

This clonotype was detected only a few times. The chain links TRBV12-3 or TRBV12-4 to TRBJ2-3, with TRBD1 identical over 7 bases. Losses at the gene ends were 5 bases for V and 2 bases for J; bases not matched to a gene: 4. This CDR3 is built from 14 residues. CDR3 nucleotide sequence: TGTGCCAGCAGTCCACAGGGGTACACAGATACGCAGTATTTT. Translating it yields CASSPQGYTDTQYF.

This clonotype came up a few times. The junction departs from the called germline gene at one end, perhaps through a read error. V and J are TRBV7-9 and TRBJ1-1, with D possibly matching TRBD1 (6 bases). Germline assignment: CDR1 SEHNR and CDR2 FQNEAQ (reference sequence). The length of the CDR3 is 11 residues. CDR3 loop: CASSLRQVVFF. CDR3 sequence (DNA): TGTGCCAGCAGCTTACGACAGGTTGTTTTCTTC.

CDR3 DNA: TGTGCCAGCAGTCCCCACGATTTCAAGCAGTTCTTC. It encodes CASSPHDFKQFF. The J gene is TRBJ2-1, the V gene TRBV28, with D uncertain. Deletions cut 5 bases from V and 11 bases from J, with 13 bases between. Looked up from germline, CDR1 is MDHEN and CDR2 is SYDVKM. This CDR3 comprises 12 residues.

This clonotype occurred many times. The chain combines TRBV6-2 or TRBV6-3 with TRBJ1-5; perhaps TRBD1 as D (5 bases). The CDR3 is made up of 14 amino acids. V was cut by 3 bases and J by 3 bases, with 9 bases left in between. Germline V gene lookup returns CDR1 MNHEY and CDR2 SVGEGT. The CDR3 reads CASSYQTDNQPQHF. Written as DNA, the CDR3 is TGTGCCAGCAGTTATCAGACAGACAATCAGCCCCAGCATTTT.

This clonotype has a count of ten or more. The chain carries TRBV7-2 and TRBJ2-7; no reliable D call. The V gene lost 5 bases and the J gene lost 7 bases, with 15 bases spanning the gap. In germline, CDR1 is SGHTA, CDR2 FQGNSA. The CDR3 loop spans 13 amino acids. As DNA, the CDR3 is TGTGCCAGCAGCCGCGGACCGGTAGGGGAGCAGTACTTC. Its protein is CASSRGPVGEQYF.

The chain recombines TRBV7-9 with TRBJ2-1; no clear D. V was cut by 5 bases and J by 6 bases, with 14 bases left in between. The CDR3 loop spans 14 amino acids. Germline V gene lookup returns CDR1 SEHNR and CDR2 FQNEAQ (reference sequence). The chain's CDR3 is CASSPPSGVNEQFF. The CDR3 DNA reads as TGTGCCAGCAGCCCACCAAGTGGGGTCAATGAGCAGTTCTTC.

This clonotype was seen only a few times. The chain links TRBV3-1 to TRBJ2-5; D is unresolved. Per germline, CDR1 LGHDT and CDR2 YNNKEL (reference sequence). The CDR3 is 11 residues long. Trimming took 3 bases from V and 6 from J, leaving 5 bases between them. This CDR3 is CASSQRKTQYF. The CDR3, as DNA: TGTGCCAGCAGCCAGCGGAAGACCCAGTACTTC.

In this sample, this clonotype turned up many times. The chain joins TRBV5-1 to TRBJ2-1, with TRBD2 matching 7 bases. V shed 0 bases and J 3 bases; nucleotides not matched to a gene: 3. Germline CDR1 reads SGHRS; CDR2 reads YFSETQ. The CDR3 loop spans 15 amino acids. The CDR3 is CASSLEGGSYNEQFF. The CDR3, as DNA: TGCGCCAGCAGCTTGGAGGGCGGGAGCTACAATGAGCAGTTCTTC.

CDR3 residues: CASSQSGCVRRTEAFF. The CDR3 nucleotides read TGCGCCAGCAGTCAATCGGGATGCGTTCGAAGGACTGAAGCTTTCTTT. This chain joins TRBV23-1 and TRBJ1-1, with D unclear. TRBV23-1 is labeled an ORF, and its function is uncertain. CDR3 length equals 16 residues. The germline V and J ends were trimmed by 0 bases and 5 bases, with 16 bases remaining between them.

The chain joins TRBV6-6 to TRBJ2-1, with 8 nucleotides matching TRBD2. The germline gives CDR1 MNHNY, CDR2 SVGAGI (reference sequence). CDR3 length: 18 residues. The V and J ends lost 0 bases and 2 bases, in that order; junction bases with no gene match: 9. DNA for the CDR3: TGTGCCAGCAGTTACTCGATCTGGCGGCGGGAGGCCTACAATGAGCAGTTCTTC. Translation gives CASSYSIWRREAYNEQFF.

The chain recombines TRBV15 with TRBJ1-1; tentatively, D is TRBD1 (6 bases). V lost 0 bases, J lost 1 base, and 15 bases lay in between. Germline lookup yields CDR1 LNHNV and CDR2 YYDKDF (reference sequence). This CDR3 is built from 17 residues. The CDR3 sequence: CATSRERGGVRNTEAFF. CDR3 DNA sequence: TGTGCCACCAGCAGAGAGAGGGGGGGCGTGAGGAACACTGAAGCTTTCTTT. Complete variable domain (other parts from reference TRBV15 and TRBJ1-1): DAMVIQNPRYQVTQFGKPVTLSCSQTLNHNVMYWYQQKSSQAPKLLFHYYDKDFNNEADTPDNFQSRRPNTSFCFLDIRSPGLGDTAMYLCATSRERGGVRNTEAFFGQGTRLTVV.